The rows below give T cell receptor beta chains drawn from one sample of a study of control samples from healthy donors and cancer patients. TCRdb's table, derived via immunoSEQ multiplex PCR, lists solely in-frame clones and lacks some. The sample holds some 140,000 clones, around 90% seen once. The sample consisted of blood. The source is a man aged 25-40 years in good health. Each CDR3 is given with its conserved first and last residue. A D gene is named only where the DNA matches it firmly. Some rows mark clone size as missing; the rest say once, few, many or name a class of expanded clone.

D: .; J: TRBJ2-1; V: TRBV6-5; size: .; DNA: TGTGCCAGCCCTAATTACAATGAGCAGTTCTTC; CDR3: CASPNYNEQFF
D: .; J: TRBJ2-2; V: TRBV19; size: .; DNA: TGTGCCAGTAGTCCTGGAACGAACACCGGGGAGCTGTTTTTT; CDR3: CASSPGTNTGELFF
D: TRBD2; J: TRBJ2-5; V: TRBV19; size: once; DNA: TGTGCCAGTAGTATGGGACTAGCGTCAGAGACCCAGTACTTC; CDR3: CASSMGLASETQYF
D: .; J: TRBJ1-4; V: TRBV9; size: .; DNA: TGTGCCAGCAGCGTCGGAGAGGGTGTGGAAAAACTGTTTTTT; CDR3: CASSVGEGVEKLFF
D: TRBD1; J: TRBJ2-7; V: TRBV19; size: .; DNA: TGTGCCAGTAGTATTGGACAGGTCCCCTCCTACGAGCAGTACTTC; CDR3: CASSIGQVPSYEQYF
D: .; J: TRBJ1-2; V: TRBV7-3; size: .; DNA: TGTGCCAGCAGCTACGACGGCTCCTATGGCTACACCTTC; CDR3: CASSYDGSYGYTF
D: TRBD2; J: TRBJ2-5; V: TRBV19; size: once; DNA: TGTGCCAGTAGTCCGAGCGGGGAACAAGAGACCCAGTACTTC; CDR3: CASSPSGEQETQYF
D: .; J: TRBJ1-1; V: TRBV9; size: .; DNA: TGTGCCAGCAGCCTCCGTTGGTCAGGGGACACTGAAGCTTTCTTT; CDR3: CASSLRWSGDTEAFF
D: TRBD1; J: TRBJ1-1; V: TRBV19; size: .; DNA: TGTGCCAGTAGCAGTAACCCGGGACAGGGAAACACTGAAGCTTTCTTT; CDR3: CASSSNPGQGNTEAFF
D: .; J: TRBJ2-1; V: TRBV29-1; size: once; DNA: TGCAGCGTTGTGGACCCCGGGGAGCAGTTCTTC; CDR3: CSVVDPGEQFF
D: .; J: TRBJ1-5; V: TRBV18; size: .; DNA: TGTGCCAGCTCACCGGGGGGGGCCAACGTTAATAGCAATCAGCCCCAGCATTTT; CDR3: CASSPGGANVNSNQPQHF
D: .; J: TRBJ2-5; V: TRBV25-1; size: .; DNA: TGTGCCAGCAGTCTGGCGACTTTCACCCAAGAGACCCAGTACTTC; CDR3: CASSLATFTQETQYF
D: TRBD1; J: TRBJ2-7; V: TRBV2; size: .; DNA: TGTGCCAGCGTCGACAGGGGGGGGTCCTACGAGCAGTACTTC; CDR3: CASVDRGGSYEQYF
D: TRBD2; J: TRBJ2-1; V: TRBV27; size: .; DNA: TGTGCCAGCAGCCCCCGGACTAGCGGGACGCAATTACCCAATGAGCAGTTCTTC; CDR3: CASSPRTSGTQLPNEQFF
D: .; J: TRBJ1-1; V: TRBV12-5; size: .; DNA: TGTGCTAGTGGTTCTCAGGGCAGGGTTACTGAAGCTTTCTTT; CDR3: CASGSQGRVTEAFF
D: TRBD2; J: TRBJ2-1; V: TRBV7-9; size: few; DNA: TGTGCCAGCAGCCTATCCCGACTAGCGGGAAGGGGTGTGGGTGAGCAGTTCTTC; CDR3: CASSLSRLAGRGVGEQFF
D: TRBD2; J: TRBJ2-7; V: TRBV5-1; size: .; DNA: TGCGCCAGCAGCGCAGGACTAGCGGGACCAAGCGAGCAGTACTTC; CDR3: CASSAGLAGPSEQYF
D: .; J: TRBJ2-7; V: TRBV25-1; size: .; DNA: TGTGCCAGCAGTGAGCGTTTCGAGCAGTACTTC; CDR3: CASSERFEQYF
D: .; J: TRBJ1-5; V: TRBV6-6; size: .; DNA: TGTGCCAGCAGTTACGCGGAGCAGCCCCAGCATTTT; CDR3: CASSYAEQPQHF
D: TRBD2; J: TRBJ2-7; V: TRBV6-1; size: .; DNA: TGTGCCAGCAGTGAAGGGACTAGCGGGTCCTACGAGCAGTACTTC; CDR3: CASSEGTSGSYEQYF
D: .; J: TRBJ2-1; V: TRBV10-3; size: .; DNA: TGTGCCATCAGCACGAACAACCCTAGCTCCTACAATGAGCAGTTCTTC; CDR3: CAISTNNPSSYNEQFF
D: .; J: TRBJ1-1; V: TRBV19; size: .; DNA: TGTGCCAGCCGCTCCGGTAGACAGGCGAACACTGAAGCTTTCTTT; CDR3: CASRSGRQANTEAFF
D: .; J: TRBJ2-7; V: TRBV13; size: .; DNA: TGTGCCAGCAGCTTAGGGTGGTCCTACGAGCAGTACTTC; CDR3: CASSLGWSYEQYF
D: .; J: TRBJ2-5; V: TRBV21-1; size: once; DNA: TGTGCCAGCCCCCGACAGGGGCCTAGTGAGACCCAGTACTTC; CDR3: CASPRQGPSETQYF
D: .; J: TRBJ2-1; V: TRBV7-9; size: .; DNA: TGTGCCAGCAGCTTACAGCGTCCTTACAATGAGCAGTTCTTC; CDR3: CASSLQRPYNEQFF
D: .; J: TRBJ2-2; V: TRBV29-1; size: .; DNA: TGCAGCGTTGGAAACTACCCCGGGGAGCTGTTTTTT; CDR3: CSVGNYPGELFF
D: .; J: TRBJ2-1; V: TRBV19; size: .; DNA: TGTGCCAGTACCCCGACTAGCTCCTACAATGAGCAGTTCTTC; CDR3: CASTPTSSYNEQFF
D: .; J: TRBJ2-2; V: TRBV11-2; size: .; DNA: TGTGCCAGCAGCTCCCTAGGGGTTTTGTCGGGGGAGCTGTTTTTT; CDR3: CASSSLGVLSGELFF
D: .; J: TRBJ2-7; V: TRBV7-9; size: .; DNA: TGTGCCAGCAGCCTCTATACGATGGGGCAGTACTTC; CDR3: CASSLYTMGQYF
D: TRBD1; J: TRBJ1-5; V: TRBV10-3; size: .; DNA: TGTGCCATCAGTGGGACAGGGGGTCAGCCCCAGCATTTT; CDR3: CAISGTGGQPQHF
D: .; J: TRBJ2-2; V: TRBV11-3; size: .; DNA: TGTGCCAGCAGCTTAGCCCTGTGGCGGAAGAACACCGGGGAGCTGTTTTTT; CDR3: CASSLALWRKNTGELFF
D: .; J: TRBJ2-7; V: TRBV11-3; size: .; DNA: TGTGCCAGCAGCTTAGTAGCAAAGTCCTACGAGCAGTACTTC; CDR3: CASSLVAKSYEQYF
D: .; J: TRBJ2-7; V: TRBV3-1/TRBV3-2; size: .; DNA: TGTGCCAGCAGCCAAGGATTAGCACCAACCTACGAGCAGTACTTC; CDR3: CASSQGLAPTYEQYF
D: TRBD1; J: TRBJ2-7; V: TRBV23-1; size: .; DNA: TGCGCCAGCAGTCAATCGAGGGAAGGGACAGGGGACTCCTACGAGCAGTACTTC; CDR3: CASSQSREGTGDSYEQYF
D: .; J: TRBJ2-2; V: TRBV29-1; size: .; DNA: TGCAGCGTTGCAGGGCACAAGAACACCGGGGAGCTGTTTTTT; CDR3: CSVAGHKNTGELFF
D: .; J: TRBJ2-7; V: TRBV2; size: once; DNA: TGTGCCAGCAGCAACCCCCTGGGGGGCACAGGCCAGCAGTACTTC; CDR3: CASSNPLGGTGQQYF
D: .; J: TRBJ1-6; V: TRBV6-5; size: .; DNA: TGTGCCAGCAGTTACGCCCGGGACGGTTATAATTCACCCCTCCACTTT; CDR3: CASSYARDGYNSPLHF
D: TRBD1; J: TRBJ2-7; V: TRBV28; size: .; DNA: TGTGCCAGCAGTGATACCGGGACAGCCGGCGACGAGCAGTACTTC; CDR3: CASSDTGTAGDEQYF
D: .; J: TRBJ2-5; V: TRBV5-6; size: .; DNA: TGTGCCAGCAGCTTTCTGGCGAGTAAAGAGACCCAGTACTTC; CDR3: CASSFLASKETQYF
D: .; J: TRBJ1-1; V: TRBV2; size: .; DNA: TGTGCCAGCAGTGAAAGGGCACTTAACACTGAAGCTTTCTTT; CDR3: CASSERALNTEAFF
D: .; J: TRBJ2-5; V: TRBV29-1; size: .; DNA: TGCAGCGCCATGAGAAACCCCCAAGAGACCCAGTACTTC; CDR3: CSAMRNPQETQYF
D: TRBD2; J: TRBJ2-1; V: TRBV6-2/TRBV6-3; size: .; DNA: TGTGCCAGCAGTTACTCGATAGGACTAGCGGGAGTCAATGAGCAGTTCTTC; CDR3: CASSYSIGLAGVNEQFF
D: TRBD1; J: TRBJ1-3; V: TRBV18; size: .; DNA: TGTGCCAGCTCACTAAACAGGGGGACCTCTGGAAACACCATATATTTT; CDR3: CASSLNRGTSGNTIYF
D: .; J: TRBJ2-3; V: TRBV7-2; size: .; DNA: TGTGCCAGCAGCTTATTTAGCGGAGTGGTTGATACGCAGTATTTT; CDR3: CASSLFSGVVDTQYF
D: .; J: TRBJ1-5; V: TRBV7-9; size: .; DNA: TGTGCCAGCAGCTTAGGACAGGCGTCTTTTGAGCCCCAGCATTTT; CDR3: CASSLGQASFEPQHF
D: .; J: TRBJ2-1; V: TRBV2; size: once; DNA: TGTGCCAGCAGTATGAAGGGCTGGGACTACAATGAGCAGTTCTTC; CDR3: CASSMKGWDYNEQFF
D: TRBD2; J: TRBJ2-7; V: TRBV15; size: .; DNA: TGTGCCACCAGCAGAGATCCTCCGGGACTAGCGGGGATCGAGCAGTACTTC; CDR3: CATSRDPPGLAGIEQYF
D: .; J: TRBJ2-7; V: TRBV27; size: .; DNA: TGTGCCAGCAGTCAGGGCCACGAGCAGTACTTC; CDR3: CASSQGHEQYF
D: .; J: TRBJ2-3; V: TRBV20-1; size: .; DNA: TGCAGTGCTAGTGATCCTACCCGTATCACAGATACGCAGTATTTT; CDR3: CSASDPTRITDTQYF
D: .; J: TRBJ2-1; V: TRBV7-8; size: .; DNA: TGTGCCAGCCTTATTTCGGGAGTGGGTTACAATGAGCAGTTCTTC; CDR3: CASLISGVGYNEQFF
D: .; J: TRBJ1-2; V: TRBV20-1; size: once; DNA: TGCAGTGCGAGATTAGGCTATGGCTACACCTTC; CDR3: CSARLGYGYTF